The sequence of this T cell receptor beta chain was determined in a study of human T cells and chemical hapten exposure. TCRdb processed the RACE reads anew with MiXCR; each CDR3 protein has one entry. The sample lists 350,000 or so distinct CDR3 sequences; under 9% were seen once. The length of the CDR3 is 14 residues. Germline lookup yields CDR1 MNHEY and CDR2 SMNVEV (reference sequence). V was pared by 5 bases and J by 2 bases, with 12 bases between. Time point here: patch test 1, 2 weeks after DPC sensitization. Treatment of the sample: therapeutic diphenylcyclopropenone sensitization with weekly scalp DPC.

The source is a woman between 18 and 29 years old with alopecia areata. Some clones in this sample may be carry-over from other donors' samples. The material was whole blood, obtained in connection with sensitization to the hapten diphenylcyclopropenone (DPC). The V call is TRBV27, the J call TRBJ1-2; no firm D call. CDR3 protein: CASSPSTTNYGYTF. CDR3 nucleotides: TGTGCCAGCAGTCCGTCGACAACCAACTATGGCTACACCTTC.